This TCR beta chain was found in a study of T cells in localized non-small cell lung cancer. Study results and caveats: Detection in adjacent lung was observed for a median around 59 of the top 100 tumor clones. Sequencing involved a lone tumor region, leaving heterogeneity possible.

With respect to this clone: No antigen is known for it.

Some clones are missing from TCRdb's copy, which holds only in-frame ones; the method was immunoSEQ multiplex PCR. The table has 50,000 or so clones, over 80% seen once. V lost 6 bases and J 4 bases, leaving 5 bases between the germline ends. The CDR3 consists of 11 residues. Germline assignment: CDR1 MGHDK and CDR2 SYGVNS. Here the sequenced sample was peripheral blood, taken before any cancer treatment. This TCR was recovered from a female donor aged 60 or older with stage II squamous cell lung carcinoma. The chain links TRBV25-1 to TRBJ2-3; the D is unclear. CDR3 residues: CASRTSDTQYF. In DNA, the CDR3 is TGTGCCAGCAGAACATCAGATACGCAGTATTTT. The full variable domain, with the rest looked up from reference TRBV25-1 and TRBJ2-3, is EADIYQTPRYLVIGTGKKITLECSQTMGHDKMYWYQQDPGMELHLIHYSYGVNSTEKGDLSSESTVSRIRTEHFPLTLESARPSHTSQYLCASRTSDTQYFGPGTRLTVL.